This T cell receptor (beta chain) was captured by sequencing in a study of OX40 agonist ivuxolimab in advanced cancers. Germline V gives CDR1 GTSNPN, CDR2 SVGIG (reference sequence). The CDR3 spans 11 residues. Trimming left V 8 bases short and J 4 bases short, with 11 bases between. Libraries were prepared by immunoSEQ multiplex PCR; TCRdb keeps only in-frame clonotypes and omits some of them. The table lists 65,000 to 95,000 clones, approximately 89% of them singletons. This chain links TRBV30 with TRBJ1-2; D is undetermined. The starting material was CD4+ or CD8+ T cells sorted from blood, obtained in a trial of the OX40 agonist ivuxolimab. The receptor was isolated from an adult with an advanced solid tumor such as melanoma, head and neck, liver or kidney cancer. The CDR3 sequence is CALGLRYGYTF. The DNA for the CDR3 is TGTGCCCTCGGCCTACGCTATGGCTACACCTTC.